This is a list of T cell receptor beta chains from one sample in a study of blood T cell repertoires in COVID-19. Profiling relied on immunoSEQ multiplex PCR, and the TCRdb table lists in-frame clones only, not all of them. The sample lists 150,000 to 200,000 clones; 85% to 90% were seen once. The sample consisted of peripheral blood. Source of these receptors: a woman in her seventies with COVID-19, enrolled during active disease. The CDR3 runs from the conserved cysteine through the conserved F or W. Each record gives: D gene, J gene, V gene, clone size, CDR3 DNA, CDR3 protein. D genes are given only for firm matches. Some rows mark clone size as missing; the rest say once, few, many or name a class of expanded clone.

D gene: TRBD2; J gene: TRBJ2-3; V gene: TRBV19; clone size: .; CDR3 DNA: TGTGCCAGTAGTATTCGGGGACTTGGGACTAGCGGGACTAGCACAGATACGCAGTATTTT; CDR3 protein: CASSIRGLGTSGTSTDTQYF
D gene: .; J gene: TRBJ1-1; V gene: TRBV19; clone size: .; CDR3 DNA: TGTGCCAGTAGTGAACAGGGTGCGAACACTGAAGCTTTCTTT; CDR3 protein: CASSEQGANTEAFF
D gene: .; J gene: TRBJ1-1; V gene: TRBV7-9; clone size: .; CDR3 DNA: TGTGCCAGCAGCTCGGGCCAGGGTAACACTGAAGCTTTCTTT; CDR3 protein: CASSSGQGNTEAFF
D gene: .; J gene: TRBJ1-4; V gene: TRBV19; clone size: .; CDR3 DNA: TGTGCCAGTAGTAATCGGAAACTGTTTTTT; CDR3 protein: CASSNRKLFF
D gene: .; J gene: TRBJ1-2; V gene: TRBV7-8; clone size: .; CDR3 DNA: TGTGCCAGCAGCTTGAATACCGGGGGTACCTATGGCTACACCTTC; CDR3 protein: CASSLNTGGTYGYTF
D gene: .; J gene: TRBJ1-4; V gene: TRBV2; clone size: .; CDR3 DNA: TGTGCCAGCACCCTCCTCCGAGGTGGAAAACTGTTTTTT; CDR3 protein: CASTLLRGGKLFF
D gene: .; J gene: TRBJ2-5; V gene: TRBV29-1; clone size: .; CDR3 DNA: TGCAGCGTGAAGAGGACAGTCAAAGAGACCCAGTACTTC; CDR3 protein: CSVKRTVKETQYF
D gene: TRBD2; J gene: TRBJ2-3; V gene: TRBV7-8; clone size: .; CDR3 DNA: TGTGCCAGCAGCTTAAATGTAGGGACTAGCGGGGGGAGGGGTACGCAGTATTTT; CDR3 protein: CASSLNVGTSGGRGTQYF
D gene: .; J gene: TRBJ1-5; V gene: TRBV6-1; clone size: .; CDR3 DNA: TGTGCCAGCAGTGAATACGGAGGCAGCAATCAGCCCCAGCATTTT; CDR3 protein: CASSEYGGSNQPQHF
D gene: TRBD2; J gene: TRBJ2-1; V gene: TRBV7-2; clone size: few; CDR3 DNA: TGTGCCAGCAGCCCCGGACTAGCGGTCTACAATGAGCAGTTCTTC; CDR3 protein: CASSPGLAVYNEQFF
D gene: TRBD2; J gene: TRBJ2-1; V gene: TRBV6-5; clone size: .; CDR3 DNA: TGTGCCAGCAGTTACTCTCGACTAGCGGGAGTGAATGAGCAGTTCTTC; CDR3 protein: CASSYSRLAGVNEQFF
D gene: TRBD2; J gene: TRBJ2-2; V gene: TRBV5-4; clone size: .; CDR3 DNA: TGTGCCAGCAGCTTGGCCGGGCTAGCGGGTAACACCGGGGAGCTGTTTTTT; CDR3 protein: CASSLAGLAGNTGELFF
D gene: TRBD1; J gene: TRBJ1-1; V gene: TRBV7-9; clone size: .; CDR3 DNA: TGTGCCAGCAGCTTAGCGACAGGGGGCACTGAAGCTTTCTTT; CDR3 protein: CASSLATGGTEAFF
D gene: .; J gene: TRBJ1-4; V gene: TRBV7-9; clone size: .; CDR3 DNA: TGTGCCAGCAGGGATACAGGTGAAAAACTGTTTTTT; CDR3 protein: CASRDTGEKLFF
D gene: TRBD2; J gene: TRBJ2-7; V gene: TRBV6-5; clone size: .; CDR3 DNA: TGTGCCAGCAGGGATGGACTAGCGGGATGGGAGGAGCAGTACTTC; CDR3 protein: CASRDGLAGWEEQYF
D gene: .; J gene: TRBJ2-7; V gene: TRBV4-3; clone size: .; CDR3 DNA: TGCGCCAGCAGCCAAGAGGGGACTGGAGCCTACGAGCAGTACTTC; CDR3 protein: CASSQEGTGAYEQYF
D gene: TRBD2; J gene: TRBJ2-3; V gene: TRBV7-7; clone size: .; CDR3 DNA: TGTGCTAGCAGCCCTGGACTGCGGGGGGATACGCAGTATTTT; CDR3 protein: CASSPGLRGDTQYF
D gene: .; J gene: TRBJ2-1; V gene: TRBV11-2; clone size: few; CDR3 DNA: TGTGCCAGCAGCTTAGGTGTAGCGGACTACAATGAGCAGTTCTTC; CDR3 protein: CASSLGVADYNEQFF
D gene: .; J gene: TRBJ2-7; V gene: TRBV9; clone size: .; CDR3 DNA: TGTGCCAGCAGCGTAGCCCCGGGACTCCGAACCTACGAGCAGTACTTC; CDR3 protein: CASSVAPGLRTYEQYF
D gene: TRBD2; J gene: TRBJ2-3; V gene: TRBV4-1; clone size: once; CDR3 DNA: TGCGCCAGCAGCCGACAAGCGGGGGGCACAGATACGCAGTATTTT; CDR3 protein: CASSRQAGGTDTQYF
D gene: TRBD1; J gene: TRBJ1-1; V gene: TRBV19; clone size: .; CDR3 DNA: TGTGCCAGTAGTCCCAGGGGGAAAGGGACTGAAGCTTTCTTT; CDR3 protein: CASSPRGKGTEAFF
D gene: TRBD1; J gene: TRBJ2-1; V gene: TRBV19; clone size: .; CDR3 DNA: TGTGCCAGTACCGGAGGACAGGGGGCTGACAATGAGCAGTTCTTC; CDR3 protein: CASTGGQGADNEQFF
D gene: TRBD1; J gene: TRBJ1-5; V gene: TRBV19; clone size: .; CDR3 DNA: TGTGCCAGTTATTCCGGGACAGGGAAGTATAGCAATCAGCCCCAGCATTTT; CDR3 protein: CASYSGTGKYSNQPQHF
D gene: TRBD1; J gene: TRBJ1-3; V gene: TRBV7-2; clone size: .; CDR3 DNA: TGTGCCAGCAGCTCACCGACAGGGGGCTTTGGCACCATATATTTT; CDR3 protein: CASSSPTGGFGTIYF
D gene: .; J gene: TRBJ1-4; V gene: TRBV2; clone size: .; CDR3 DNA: TGTGCCAGCCGGACAGAGGTGACTAATGAAAAACTGTTTTTT; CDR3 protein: CASRTEVTNEKLFF
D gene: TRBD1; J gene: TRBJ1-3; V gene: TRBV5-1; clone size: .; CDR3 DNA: TGCGCCAGCAGCCAGGGCTCGACAGGGGCTGGAAACACCATATATTTT; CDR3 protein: CASSQGSTGAGNTIYF
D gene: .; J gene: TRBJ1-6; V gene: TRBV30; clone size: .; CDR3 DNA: TGTGCCTGGAGTGCCAGGGATAATTCACCCCTCCACTTT; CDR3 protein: CAWSARDNSPLHF
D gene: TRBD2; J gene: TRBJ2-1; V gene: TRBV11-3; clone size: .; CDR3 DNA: TGTGCCAGCAGCCAGGGACTAGCGGGAGGTGGTAATGAGCAGTTCTTC; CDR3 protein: CASSQGLAGGGNEQFF
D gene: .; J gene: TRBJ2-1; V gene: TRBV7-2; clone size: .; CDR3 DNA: TGTGCCAGCAGCCAACACGTTGAGCAGTTCTTC; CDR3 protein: CASSQHVEQFF
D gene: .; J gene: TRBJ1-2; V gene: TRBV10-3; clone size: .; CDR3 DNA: TGTGCCATCAGTGAAGGGAGGGGCTACACCTTC; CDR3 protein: CAISEGRGYTF
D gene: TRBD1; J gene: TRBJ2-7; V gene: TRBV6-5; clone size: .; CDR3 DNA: TGTGCCAGCAGAGCCTCCACAGGGGAAATCTACGAGCAGTACTTC; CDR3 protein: CASRASTGEIYEQYF
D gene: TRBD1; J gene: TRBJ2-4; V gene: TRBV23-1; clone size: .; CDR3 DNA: TGCGCCAGCAGTCAACCCCAGGGACAGCCTTTGCTTCTAGCCAAAAACATTCAGTACTTC; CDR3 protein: CASSQPQGQPLLLAKNIQYF
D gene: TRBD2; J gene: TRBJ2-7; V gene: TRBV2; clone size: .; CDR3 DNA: TGTGCCAGCAGTGAGATGGGACTAGCGGGAATCGAGCAGTACTTC; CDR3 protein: CASSEMGLAGIEQYF
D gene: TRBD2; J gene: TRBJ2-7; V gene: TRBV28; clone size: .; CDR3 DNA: TGTGCCAGCAGTTTTAACCAGCGGGAGATATACGAGCAGTACTTC; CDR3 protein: CASSFNQREIYEQYF
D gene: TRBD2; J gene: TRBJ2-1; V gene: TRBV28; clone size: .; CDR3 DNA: TGTGCCAGCAGTTTTCCGAAAGGCGGGAGAATCCATGAGCAGTTCTTC; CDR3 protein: CASSFPKGGRIHEQFF
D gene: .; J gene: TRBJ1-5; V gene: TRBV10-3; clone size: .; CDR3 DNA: TGTGCCATCAGTGCTTCCGGGGGCAATCAGCCCCAGCATTTT; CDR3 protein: CAISASGGNQPQHF
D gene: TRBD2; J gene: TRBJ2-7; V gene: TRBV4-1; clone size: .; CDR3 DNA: TGCGCCAGCAGCCCTGAATCGGGCGGGAGCTCCTACGAGCAGTACTTC; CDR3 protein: CASSPESGGSSYEQYF
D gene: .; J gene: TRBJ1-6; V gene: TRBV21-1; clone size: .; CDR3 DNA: TGTGCCAGCAGCAAAGACAGGGGATATTCACCCCTCCACTTT; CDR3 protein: CASSKDRGYSPLHF
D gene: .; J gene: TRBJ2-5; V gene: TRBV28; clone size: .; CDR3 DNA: TGTGCCACAAACCCCGGGCAGGGCCAGTACTTC; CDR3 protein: CATNPGQGQYF
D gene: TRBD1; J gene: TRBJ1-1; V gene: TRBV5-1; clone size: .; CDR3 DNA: TGCGCCAGCAGCCGGGACAGGGGATTGGTTGAAGCTTTCTTT; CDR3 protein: CASSRDRGLVEAFF
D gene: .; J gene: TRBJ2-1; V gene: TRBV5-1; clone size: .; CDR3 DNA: TGCGCCAGCAGCTTTACTAGCCCCCACAATGAGCAGTTCTTC; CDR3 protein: CASSFTSPHNEQFF
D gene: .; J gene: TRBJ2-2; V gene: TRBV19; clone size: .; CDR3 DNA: TGTGCCAGTAGCAGACAGAGCCCGAACACCGGGGAGCTGTTTTTT; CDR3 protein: CASSRQSPNTGELFF
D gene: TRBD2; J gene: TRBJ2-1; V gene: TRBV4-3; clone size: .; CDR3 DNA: TGCGCCAGCAGCCAAGTTGCTAGCGGATACAATGAGCAGTTCTTC; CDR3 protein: CASSQVASGYNEQFF
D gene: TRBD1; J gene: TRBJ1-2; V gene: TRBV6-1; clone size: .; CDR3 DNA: TGTGCCAGCAGTGAAAGAGGGACAGGGGGCTTTAACTATGGCTACACCTTC; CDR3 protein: CASSERGTGGFNYGYTF
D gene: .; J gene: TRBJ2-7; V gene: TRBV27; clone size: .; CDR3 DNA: TGTGCCAGCAGTTCCACACCTTCCTACGAGCAGTACTTC; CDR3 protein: CASSSTPSYEQYF
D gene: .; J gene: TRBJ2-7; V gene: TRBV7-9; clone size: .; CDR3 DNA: TGTGCCAGCAGTCCCCCCCAGTTAGGCAGGGTCACCGTGGAGCAGTACTTC; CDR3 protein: CASSPPQLGRVTVEQYF
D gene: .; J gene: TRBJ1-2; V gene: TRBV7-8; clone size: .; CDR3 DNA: TGTGCCAGCAGCAAGCCCCGAGGGTTCAGCTACACCTTC; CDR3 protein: CASSKPRGFSYTF
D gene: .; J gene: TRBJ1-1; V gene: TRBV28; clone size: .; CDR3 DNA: TGTGCCAGTGGACTTCGCCCAGCGGGCACTGAAGCTTTCTTT; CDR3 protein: CASGLRPAGTEAFF
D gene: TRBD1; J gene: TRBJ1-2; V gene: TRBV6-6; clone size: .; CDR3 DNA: TGTGCCAGCAGTATCGACAGGGGTGCCGGCTACACCTTC; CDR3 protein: CASSIDRGAGYTF